Below, 3 T cell receptor beta chains from the same sample are listed, as sequenced in a study of CD8+CD57+ T cells in acquired aplastic anemia. By flow cytometry, patients selected for sequencing had shown an expansion of CD8+CD57+ cells. Genomic DNA, serving as template, underwent TCR beta VDJ and CDR3 profiling. TCRdb re-derived calls from the reads in MiXCR, one entry per CDR3 protein. Seen here are 75,000 to 80,000 distinct CDR3 sequences, 60% to 75% observed once, and the top ten hold about 82%. Material: sorted CD4+, CD8+, or CD8+CD57+ T cells (not recorded which) from PBMCs. Receptors were obtained from a human donor with aplastic anemia.

The sample holds one count of this clonotype. This chain uses TRBV25-1 with TRBJ2-1, with 7 positions matching TRBD2. With V trimmed by 2 bases and J by 6 bases, 10 bases remained unmatched. The CDR3 has 16 amino acids. Germline values: CDR1 MGHDK, CDR2 SYGVNS. CDR3 in amino acids: CASSEALGLGANEQFF. The CDR3 DNA follows: TGTGCCAGCAGTGAAGCGCTCGGACTAGGGGCCAATGAGCAGTTCTTC.

The chain combines TRBV7-2 with TRBJ1-6; no definite D call. V shed 2 bases and J shed 10 bases, with 9 bases lying between them. The CDR3 spans 13 residues. Germline CDR1 is SGHTA and CDR2 is FQGNSA. DNA for the CDR3: TGTGCCAGCAGCTTACCGACAAGCTCACCCCTCCACTTT. Residues: CASSLPTSSPLHF. The variable domain in full, with the rest retrieved from reference TRBV7-2 and TRBJ1-6, is GAGVSQSPSNKVTEKGKDVELRCDPISGHTALYWYRQSLGQGLEFLIYFQGNSAPDKSGLPSDRFSAERTGGSVSTLTIQRTQQEDSAVYLCASSLPTSSPLHFGNGTRLTVT.

The V and J genes are TRBV24-1 and TRBJ1-5, with 7 bases that match TRBD1. V trimming: 3 bases; J trimming: 1 base; junction bases outside the gene matches: 5. The length of the CDR3 is 16 residues. Germline V lookup: CDR1 KGHDR, CDR2 SFDVKD. The CDR3, as DNA: TGTGCCACCAGTGATCAAGGACAGGTGAGCAATCAGCCCCAGCATTTT. Translation gives CATSDQGQVSNQPQHF.